This T cell receptor (beta chain) is drawn from a study of T cell responses to AZD1222 COVID-19 vaccine. Study-level results: Donors in the cohort were predominantly white British and more often female, and clonal diversity was possibly underestimated. At 160-218 and 743-854, vaccine-associated CD4 TCRs were dominant, and they spanned spike.

The table came from immunoSEQ multiplex PCR; TCRdb's copy has only in-frame clones and leaves some out. The repertoire has roughly 140,000 clones, 80% to 90% of them found once; the top ten carry 1.5% to 2%. The germline V gene encodes CDR1 SQVTM and CDR2 ANQGSEA. V gave up 5 bases and J gave up 5 bases, with 3 bases separating them. The CDR3 consists of 9 residues. Details on this clone: The antigen remains unidentified.

The sequence was collected from an adult in good health. Sequenced material: peripheral blood, taken on day 0 of AZD1222 vaccination. V is TRBV29-1 and J is TRBJ2-5; D unclear. CDR3 in amino acids: CSVSETQYF. Written as DNA, the CDR3 is TGCAGCGTTTCCGAGACCCAGTACTTC.